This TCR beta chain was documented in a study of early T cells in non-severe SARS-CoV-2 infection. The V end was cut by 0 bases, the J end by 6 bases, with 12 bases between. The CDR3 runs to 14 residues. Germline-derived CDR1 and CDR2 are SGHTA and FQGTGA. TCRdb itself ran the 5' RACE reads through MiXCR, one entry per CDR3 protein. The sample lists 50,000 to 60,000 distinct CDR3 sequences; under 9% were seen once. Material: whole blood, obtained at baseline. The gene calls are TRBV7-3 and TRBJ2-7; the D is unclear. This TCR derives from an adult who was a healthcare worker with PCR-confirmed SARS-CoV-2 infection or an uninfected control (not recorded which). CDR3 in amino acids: CASSLTPGVAEQYF. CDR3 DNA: TGTGCCAGCAGCTTAACGCCTGGGGTCGCCGAGCAGTACTTC.